This TCR beta chain was profiled in a study of blood T cells in healthy people across ages. Findings of the study overall: Diversity estimates drawn from one million T cells were deemed underestimates.

A note on this clonotype: The antigen is unknown. A much larger clone is a single base away; this may be a read error.

The CDR3 extends over 19 amino acids. The germline V gene encodes CDR1 SGHTA and CDR2 FQGNSA. Trimming took off 2 bases at V and 0 bases at J, with 20 bases between the two ends. A second PCR of about 7 to 11 cycles used a sample-barcoded 5' primer and a J-beta primer mix. Sequencing yielded, for each sample, at least 2.5 million paired-end reads carrying CDR3. TCRdb independently ran MiXCR on the 5' RACE reads; one entry per CDR3 protein. Of some 880,000 distinct CDR3 sequences listed, about 37% were seen once; the top ten hold about an eighth. This receptor was identified in a man between 18 and 35 years old in good health. The genes are TRBV7-2 and TRBJ2-1; D is possibly TRBD2 (6 bases). Material for sequencing was blood. The CDR3 region has the DNA TGTGCCAGCAGCTTAACACACCTTCAGGGACTCCGCTCCTACAATGAGCAGTTCTTC. This encodes CASSLTHLQGLRSYNEQFF. Variable domain in full (rest from reference TRBV7-2 and TRBJ2-1): GAGVSQSPSNKVTEKGKDVELRCDPISGHTALYWYRQSLGQGLEFLIYFQGNSAPDKSGLPSDRFSAERTGGSVSTLTIQRTQQEDSAVYLCASSLTHLQGLRSYNEQFFGPGTRLTVL.